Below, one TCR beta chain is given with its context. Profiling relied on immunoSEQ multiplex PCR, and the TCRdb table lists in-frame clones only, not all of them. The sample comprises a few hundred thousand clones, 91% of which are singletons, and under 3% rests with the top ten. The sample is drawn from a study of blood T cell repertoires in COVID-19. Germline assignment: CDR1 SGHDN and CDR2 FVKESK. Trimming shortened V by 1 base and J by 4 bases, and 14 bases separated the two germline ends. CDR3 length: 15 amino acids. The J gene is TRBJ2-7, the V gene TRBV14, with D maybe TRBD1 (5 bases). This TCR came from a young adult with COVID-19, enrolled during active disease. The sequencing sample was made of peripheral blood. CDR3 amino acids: CASSQGPQGIYEQYF. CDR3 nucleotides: TGTGCCAGCAGCCAAGGGCCCCAGGGTATTTACGAGCAGTACTTC.